The TCR beta chain under discussion was sequenced for a study of patients and donors after allogeneic stem cell transplantation. Each CDR3 protein gets one entry after TCRdb re-called the RT-PCR reads with MiXCR. The top ten hold 5.5% to 6.5% of the sample, which has 800,000 to 1,000,000 distinct CDR3 sequences, around 17% seen once. This CDR3 is 16 amino acids long. Germline CDR1 reads KGHDR; CDR2 reads SFDVKD. After removal of 4 bases from V and 3 bases from J, the junction contained 7 bases not matched to a gene. The chain combines TRBV24-1 with TRBJ2-7, with 11 bases aligning to TRBD1. Material for sequencing was blood, either unsorted or a sorted T cell fraction (not recorded which). This clonotype was sampled from a human donor who was either an allogeneic HSCT recipient or a stem cell or donor lymphocyte infusion donor (not recorded which). It is not recorded whose cells these are; they may come from a transplant donor. The CDR3, as DNA: TGTGCCACCAGTGACCCCGGGACAGGGGGATACTACGAGCAGTACTTC. This codes for CATSDPGTGGYYEQYF.